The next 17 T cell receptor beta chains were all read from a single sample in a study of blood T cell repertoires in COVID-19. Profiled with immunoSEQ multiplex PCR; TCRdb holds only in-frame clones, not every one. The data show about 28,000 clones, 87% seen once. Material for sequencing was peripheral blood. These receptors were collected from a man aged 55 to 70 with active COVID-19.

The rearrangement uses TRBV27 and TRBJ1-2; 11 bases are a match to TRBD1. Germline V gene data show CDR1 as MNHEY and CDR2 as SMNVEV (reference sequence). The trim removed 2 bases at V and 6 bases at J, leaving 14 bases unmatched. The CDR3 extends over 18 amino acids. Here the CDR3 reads CASSLKGTGGLSINGYTF. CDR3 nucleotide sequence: TGTGCCAGCAGTTTAAAAGGGACAGGGGGTTTGTCTATCAATGGCTACACCTTC.

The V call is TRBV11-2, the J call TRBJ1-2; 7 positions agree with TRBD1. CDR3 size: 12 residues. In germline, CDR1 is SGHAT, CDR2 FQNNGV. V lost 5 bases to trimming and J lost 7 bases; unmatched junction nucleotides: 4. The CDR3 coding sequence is TGTGCCAGCAGCGCCCGGACAGGTGGCTACACCTTC. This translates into CASSARTGGYTF.

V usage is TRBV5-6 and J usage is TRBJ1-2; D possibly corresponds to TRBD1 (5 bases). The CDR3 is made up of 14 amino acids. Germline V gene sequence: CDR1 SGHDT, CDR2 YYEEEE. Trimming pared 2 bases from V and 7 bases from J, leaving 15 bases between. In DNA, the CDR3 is TGTGCCAGCAGCTTAATTGCAGGGAATGTTGGCTACACCTTC. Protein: CASSLIAGNVGYTF.

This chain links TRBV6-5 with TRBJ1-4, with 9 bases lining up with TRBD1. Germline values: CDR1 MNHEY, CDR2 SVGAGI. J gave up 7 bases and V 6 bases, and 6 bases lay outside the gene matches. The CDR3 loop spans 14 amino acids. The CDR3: CASSRDRAFEKLFF. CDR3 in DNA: TGTGCCAGCAGCCGGGACAGGGCCTTTGAAAAACTGTTTTTT.

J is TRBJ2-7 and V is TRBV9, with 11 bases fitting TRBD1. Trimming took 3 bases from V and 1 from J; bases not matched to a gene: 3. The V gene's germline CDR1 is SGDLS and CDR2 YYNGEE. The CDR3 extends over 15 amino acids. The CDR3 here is CASSEGTGGSYEQYF. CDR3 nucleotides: TGTGCCAGCAGCGAGGGGACAGGGGGTTCCTACGAGCAGTACTTC.

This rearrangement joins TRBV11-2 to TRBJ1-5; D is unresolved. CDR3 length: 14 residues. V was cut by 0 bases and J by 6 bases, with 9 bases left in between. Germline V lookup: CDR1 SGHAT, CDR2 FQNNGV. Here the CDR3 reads CASSLDSGIQPQHF. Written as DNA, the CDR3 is TGTGCCAGCAGCTTAGATTCAGGCATTCAGCCCCAGCATTTT. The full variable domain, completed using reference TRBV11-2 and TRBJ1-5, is EAGVAQSPRYKIIEKRQSVAFWCNPISGHATLYWYQQILGQGPKLLIQFQNNGVVDDSQLPKDRFSAERLKGVDSTLKIQPAKLEDSAVYLCASSLDSGIQPQHFGDGTRLSIL.

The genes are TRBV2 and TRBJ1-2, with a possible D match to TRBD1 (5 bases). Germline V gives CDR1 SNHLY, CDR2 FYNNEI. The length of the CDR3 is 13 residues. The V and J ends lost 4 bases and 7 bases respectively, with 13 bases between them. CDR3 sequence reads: CASSVQGSGGYTF. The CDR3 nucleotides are TGTGCCAGCAGTGTCCAGGGCTCGGGTGGCTACACCTTC.

This CDR3 reads CSVAEDRSSPLHF. CDR3 DNA: TGCAGCGTTGCAGAGGACAGAAGTTCACCCCTCCACTTT. The V and J genes are TRBV29-1 and TRBJ1-6; weak D call: TRBD1 (6 bases). Germline V gene sequence: CDR1 SQVTM, CDR2 ANQGSEA. The length of the CDR3 is 13 residues. With 4 bases removed from V and 9 bases from J, the gap between germline ends came to 13 bases.

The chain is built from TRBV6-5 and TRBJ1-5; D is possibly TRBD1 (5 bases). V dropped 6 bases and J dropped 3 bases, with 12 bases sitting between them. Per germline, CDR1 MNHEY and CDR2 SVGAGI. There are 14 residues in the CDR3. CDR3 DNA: TGTGCCAGCAGGGGGGGTATCAACAATCAGCCCCAGCATTTT. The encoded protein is CASRGGINNQPQHF.

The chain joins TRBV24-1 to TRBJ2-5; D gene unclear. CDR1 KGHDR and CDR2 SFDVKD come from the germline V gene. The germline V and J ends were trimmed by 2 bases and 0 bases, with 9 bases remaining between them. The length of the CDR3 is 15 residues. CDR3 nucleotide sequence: TGTGCCACCAGTGATTCGACGGAGTACCAAGAGACCCAGTACTTC. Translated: CATSDSTEYQETQYF.

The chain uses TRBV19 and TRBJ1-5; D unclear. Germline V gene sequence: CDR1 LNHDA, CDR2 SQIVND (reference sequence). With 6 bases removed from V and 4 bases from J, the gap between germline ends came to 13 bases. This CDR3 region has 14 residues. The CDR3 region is CASSRNGVNQPQHF. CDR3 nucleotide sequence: TGTGCCAGTAGCCGGAACGGGGTTAATCAGCCCCAGCATTTT.

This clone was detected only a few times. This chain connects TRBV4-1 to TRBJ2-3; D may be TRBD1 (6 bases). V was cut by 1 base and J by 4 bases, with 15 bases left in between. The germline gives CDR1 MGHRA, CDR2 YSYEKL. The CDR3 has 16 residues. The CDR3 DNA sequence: TGCGCCAGCAGCCAAGTTCCAGGGGTGGGCTCAGATACGCAGTATTTT. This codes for CASSQVPGVGSDTQYF.

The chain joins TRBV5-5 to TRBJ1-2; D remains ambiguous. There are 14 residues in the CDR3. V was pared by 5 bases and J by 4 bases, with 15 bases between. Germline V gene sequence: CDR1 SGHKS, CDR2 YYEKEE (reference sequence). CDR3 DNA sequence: TGTGCCAGCAGTTCCGGTTCATCACCCTATGGCTACACCTTC. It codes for CASSSGSSPYGYTF. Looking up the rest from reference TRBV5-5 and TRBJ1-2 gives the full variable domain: DAGVTQSPTHLIKTRGQQVTLRCSPISGHKSVSWYQQVLGQGPQFIFQYYEKEERGRGNFPDRFSARQFPNYSSELNVNALLLGDSALYLCASSSGSSPYGYTFGSGTRLTVV.

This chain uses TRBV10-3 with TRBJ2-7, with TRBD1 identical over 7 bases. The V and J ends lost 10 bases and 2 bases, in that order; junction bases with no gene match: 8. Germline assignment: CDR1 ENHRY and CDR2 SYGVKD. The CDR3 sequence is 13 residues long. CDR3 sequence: CASGLGGTYEQYF. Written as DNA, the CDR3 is TGTGCCAGCGGGTTAGGGGGCACCTACGAGCAGTACTTC.

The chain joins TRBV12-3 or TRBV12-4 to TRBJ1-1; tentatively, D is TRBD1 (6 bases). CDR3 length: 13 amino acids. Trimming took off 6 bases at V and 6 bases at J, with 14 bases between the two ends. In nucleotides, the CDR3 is TGTGCCAGCAGGCCAGGGGTCGGCGCTGAAGCTTTCTTT. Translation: CASRPGVGAEAFF.

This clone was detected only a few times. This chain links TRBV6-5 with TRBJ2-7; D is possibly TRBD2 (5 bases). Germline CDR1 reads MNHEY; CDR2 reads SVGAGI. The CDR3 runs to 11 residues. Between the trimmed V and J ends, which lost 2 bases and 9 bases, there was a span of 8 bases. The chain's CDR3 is CASSYGLWQYF. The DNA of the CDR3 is TGTGCCAGCAGTTACGGACTCTGGCAGTACTTC.

The chain's CDR3 is CATSRQGATYEQYF. The CDR3 DNA reads as TGTGCCACCTCCCGGCAGGGGGCCACCTACGAGCAGTACTTC. The V gene is TRBV19, the J gene TRBJ2-7, with 8 bases aligning to TRBD1. With 10 bases clipped from V and 2 bases from J, the junction kept 10 bases outside the gene matches. CDR3 length: 14 residues. CDR1 is LNHDA, CDR2 SQIVND, per germline (reference sequence).